This T cell receptor (beta chain) was identified during a study of blood T cell repertoires in COVID-19. As for the study in general: T cells, B-cell-depleted T cells, or PBMCs supplied cDNA or gDNA.

Original handling: Counts of nucleated cells, estimated from reference gene primer amplification, were obtained. Only in-frame clones appear in the TCRdb table, and some are missing; sequencing was by immunoSEQ multiplex PCR. V, J and clone size derive from that table, while D and trimming were established from the DNA sequence. The table has 200,000 to 250,000 clones, more than 80% seen once. Germline CDR1 and CDR2: MNHNY and SVGAGI (reference sequence). The length of the CDR3 is 13 residues. Trimming stripped 6 bases from V and 6 bases from J, with 12 bases between. The TCR originated in a woman aged 80 or over with acute or convalescent COVID-19. Input material: peripheral blood. The rearrangement links TRBV6-6 to TRBJ2-1, with a weak D call TRBD1 (6 bases). Here the CDR3 reads CASSLTGPNEQFF. CDR3 in DNA: TGTGCCAGCAGCCTGACAGGTCCCAATGAGCAGTTCTTC.